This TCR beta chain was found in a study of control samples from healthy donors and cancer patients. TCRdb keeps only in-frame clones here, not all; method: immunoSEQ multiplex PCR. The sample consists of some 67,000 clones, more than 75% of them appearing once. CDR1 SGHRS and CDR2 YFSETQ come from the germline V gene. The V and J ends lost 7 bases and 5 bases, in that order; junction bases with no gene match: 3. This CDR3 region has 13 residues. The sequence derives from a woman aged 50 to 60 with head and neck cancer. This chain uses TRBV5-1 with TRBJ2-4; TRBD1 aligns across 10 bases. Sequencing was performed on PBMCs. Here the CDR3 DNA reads TGCGCCAGCTCCGGGACAGGGGAAAACATTCAGTACTTC. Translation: CASSGTGENIQYF.